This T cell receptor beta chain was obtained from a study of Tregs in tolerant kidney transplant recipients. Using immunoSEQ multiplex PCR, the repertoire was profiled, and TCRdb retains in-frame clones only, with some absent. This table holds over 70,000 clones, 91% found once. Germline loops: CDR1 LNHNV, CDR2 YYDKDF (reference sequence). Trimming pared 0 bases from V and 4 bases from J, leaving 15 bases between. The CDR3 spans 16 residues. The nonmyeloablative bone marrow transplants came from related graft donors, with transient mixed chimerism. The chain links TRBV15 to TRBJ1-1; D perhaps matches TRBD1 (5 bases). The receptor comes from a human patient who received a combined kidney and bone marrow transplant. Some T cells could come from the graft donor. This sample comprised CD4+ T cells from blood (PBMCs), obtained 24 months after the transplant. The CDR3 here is CATSRDRSGRGTEAFF. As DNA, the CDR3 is TGTGCCACCAGCAGAGATCGGTCAGGGCGGGGCACTGAAGCTTTCTTT.